This T cell receptor (beta chain) was obtained from a study of T-cell memory formation after mild COVID-19. Whole-study results and caveats: Those CD4+ clones that contracted were mainly in CM and EM (CD8+ ones in EMRA).

CDR1 and CDR2 from the germline V gene are SSHAT and FNYEAQ (reference sequence). Trimming removed 4 bases from V and 7 bases from J; junction bases left unmatched: 14. This CDR3 is 18 amino acids long. This clonotype was observed at least ten times. What it recognizes is unknown. TCRdb fed the 5' RACE reads into MiXCR, producing one record per CDR3 protein. The repertoire consists of 450,000 or so distinct CDR3 sequences, with more than 20% occurring once and the leading ten covering approximately 12%. This TCR was recovered from an adult woman who had mild COVID-19 (a few samples of this study predate the infection). Cell type and time point are not known. Material: PBMCs or a T cell subset sorted from them (not recorded which). This chain uses TRBV7-7 with TRBJ2-1; 12 bases line up with TRBD2. The CDR3 loop reads CASSSGALAGGAYNEQFF. In DNA, the CDR3 is TGTGCCAGCAGCTCAGGCGCACTAGCGGGGGGTGCATATAATGAGCAGTTCTTC.